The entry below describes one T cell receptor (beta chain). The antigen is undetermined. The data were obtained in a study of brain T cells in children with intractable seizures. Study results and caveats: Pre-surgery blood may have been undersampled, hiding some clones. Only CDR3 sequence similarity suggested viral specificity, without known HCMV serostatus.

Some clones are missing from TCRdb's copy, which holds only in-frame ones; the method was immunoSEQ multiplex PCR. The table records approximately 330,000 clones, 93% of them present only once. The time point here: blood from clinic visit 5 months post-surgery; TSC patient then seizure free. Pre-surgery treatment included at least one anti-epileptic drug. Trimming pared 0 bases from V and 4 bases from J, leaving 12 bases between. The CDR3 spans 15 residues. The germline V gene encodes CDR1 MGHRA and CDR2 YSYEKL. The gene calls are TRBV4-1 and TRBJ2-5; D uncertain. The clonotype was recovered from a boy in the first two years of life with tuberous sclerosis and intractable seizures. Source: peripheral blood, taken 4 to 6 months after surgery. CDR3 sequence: CASSQDDAVVETQYF. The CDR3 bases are TGCGCCAGCAGCCAAGACGATGCAGTGGTAGAGACCCAGTACTTC.